The 30 T cell receptor beta chains in this list originate from one sample, sequenced in a study of blood T cells in healthy people across ages. A J-beta primer mix and a sample-barcoded 5' primer were used in a second PCR of about 7 to 12 cycles. One entry per CDR3 protein results from TCRdb running MiXCR on the 5' RACE reads. Of 750,000 to 850,000 distinct CDR3 sequences in the sample, approximately 25% were seen once. This same sample was also part of a study on T cells of mothers and their children.

The source material was blood. Receptors were obtained from a boy younger than 18 in good health.

The chain links TRBV4-3 to TRBJ1-1, with D possibly matching TRBD1 (6 bases). The CDR3 is 15 residues long. V lost 0 bases, J lost 7 bases, and 15 bases lay in between. Germline loops: CDR1 LGHNA, CDR2 YSLEER. CDR3 sequence reads: CASSQDFGGADEAFF. In DNA, the CDR3 is TGCGCCAGCAGCCAAGATTTCGGGGGGGCAGATGAAGCTTTCTTT.

This clonotype has a handful of counts. The chain combines TRBV4-1 with TRBJ1-1; D may be TRBD1 (6 bases). Trimming cost V 1 base and J 2 bases, with 20 bases left between them. The length of the CDR3 is 18 residues. Germline CDR1 reads MGHRA; CDR2 reads YSYEKL. CDR3 nucleotides: TGCGCCAGCAGCCAAGGAGGGGGGGGTTTGGGGCGAAACACTGAAGCTTTCTTT. It specifies CASSQGGGGLGRNTEAFF.

This chain links TRBV7-2 with TRBJ2-3; 11 bases are shared with TRBD2. Germline V gene data show CDR1 as SGHTA and CDR2 as FQGNSA. This CDR3 comprises 15 residues. The trim removed 2 bases at V and 5 bases at J, leaving 3 bases unmatched. The CDR3, as DNA: TGTGCCAGCAGCTTAACCGGACTAGCGGGAGATACGCAGTATTTT. This codes for CASSLTGLAGDTQYF.

This clonotype was seen more than once but under ten times. CDR3 in amino acids: CASSAVGSGAETQYF. As DNA, the CDR3 is TGTGCCAGCAGCGCCGTGGGTTCGGGTGCCGAGACCCAGTACTTC. V is TRBV9 and J is TRBJ2-7; D unclear. With the DNA end fitting TRBJ2-5 better, the J assignment may be wrong. The CDR3 has 15 amino acids. Germline CDR1 reads SGDLS; CDR2 reads YYNGEE.

This clonotype was seen a few times. The chain joins TRBV7-6 to TRBJ2-1; 10 bases align to TRBD2. This CDR3 contains 16 residues. CDR1 SGHVS and CDR2 FNYEAQ come from the germline V gene. The V and J ends lost 6 bases and 7 bases, in that order; junction bases with no gene match: 12. CDR3 in amino acids: CASSLYGLAGVNEQFF. Here the CDR3 DNA reads TGTGCCAGCAGTCTCTACGGTCTAGCGGGAGTGAATGAGCAGTTCTTC.

The J gene is TRBJ2-7, the V gene TRBV25-1; D possibly corresponds to TRBD1 (6 bases). CDR3 length: 17 amino acids. Germline loops: CDR1 MGHDK, CDR2 SYGVNS. V was shortened by 4 bases and J by 0 bases, with 19 bases between the two germline ends. Here the CDR3 DNA reads TGTGCCAGCAGTGGGACCCGGGACACCCTAAGCTCCTACGAGCAGTACTTC. It yields the protein CASSGTRDTLSSYEQYF.

The CDR3 reads CATGRRQPQHF. CDR3 bases: TGTGCTACAGGGCGGAGGCAGCCCCAGCATTTT. The chain couples TRBV28 to TRBJ1-5, with a weak D call TRBD1 (6 bases). Germline V gives CDR1 MDHEN, CDR2 SYDVKM. The CDR3 has 11 amino acids.

The J gene is TRBJ2-2, the V gene TRBV6-1; D might be TRBD1 or TRBD2, each matching 6 bases. CDR1 is MNHNS, CDR2 SASEGT, per germline. The V end lost 7 bases, the J end lost 6 bases, and 15 bases lay between the germline ends. This CDR3 spans 14 amino acids. The CDR3 nucleotides are TGTGCCAGCACGTGGGGGGCAAACGCCGGGGAGCTGTTTTTT. It yields the protein CASTWGANAGELFF.

In its sample, this clonotype was seen a few times. The chain employs TRBV7-6 and TRBJ2-5; D remains unclear. The V end lost 0 bases, the J end lost 2 bases, and 10 bases lay between the germline ends. This CDR3 comprises 15 residues. Germline lookup yields CDR1 SGHVS and CDR2 FNYEAQ. The CDR3 coding sequence is TGTGCCAGCAGCTTAGCGCCTCAGCTTCAAGAGACCCAGTACTTC. Protein product: CASSLAPQLQETQYF.

Here the CDR3 DNA reads TGTGCCAGCTCACCCGACAGAGGGAAAAATGAAAAACTGTTTTTT. Its translation: CASSPDRGKNEKLFF. This chain joins TRBV18 and TRBJ1-4, with D perhaps TRBD1 (5 bases). Germline CDR1 is KGHSH and CDR2 is LQKENI. The CDR3 extends over 15 amino acids. The germline V and J ends were trimmed by 3 bases and 5 bases, with 13 bases remaining between them.

There are a few counts of this clonotype. The V and J genes are TRBV21-1 and TRBJ2-5; TRBD1 is the table's D call and was not checked against the DNA. The DNA end favors TRBJ2-7, so the J call may be wrong. TRBV21-1 is described as a pseudogene. CDR3 length: 13 residues. The CDR3 DNA reads TGTGCCAGCAGCAAAAGGGGGGGTAGCGAGCAGTACTTC. It translates to CASSKRGGSEQYF.

The rearrangement joins TRBV12-3 or TRBV12-4 to TRBJ2-5, with D tentatively TRBD2 (6 bases). The assigned J gene may be wrong: the sequence end matches TRBJ2-1 better. The CDR3 contains 15 residues. CDR3 nucleotides: TGTGCCAGCTCTTTCGGAGTGGGGGGAAGGGCTGAGCAGTTCTTC. Translated: CASSFGVGGRAEQFF.

A few counts support this clonotype. The rearrangement uses TRBV20-1 and TRBJ1-6; D remains ambiguous. Germline CDR1 DFQATT, CDR2 SNEGSKA (reference sequence). The V end was cut by 7 bases, the J end by 14 bases, with 15 bases between. The CDR3 contains 11 residues. CDR3 protein: CSGNEGVTLHF. CDR3 sequence (DNA): TGCAGTGGTAATGAGGGAGTCACCCTCCACTTT.

This clonotype was counted a few times. One end of the junction fails to match germline, which may point to a read error. The gene calls are TRBV6-5 and TRBJ2-2; TRBD1 matches 11 bases. CDR3 size: 17 residues. Germline V gene sequence: CDR1 MNHEY, CDR2 SVGAGI. CDR3 protein: CASSYGRTGGNTGELLF. In DNA, the CDR3 is TGTGCCAGCAGTTACGGAAGGACAGGGGGCAACACCGGGGAGCTGCTTTTT.

This rearrangement joins TRBV2 to TRBJ2-3; 12 bases map to TRBD2. The CDR3 consists of 14 residues. CDR1 and CDR2 from the germline V gene are SNHLY and FYNNEI. V shed 4 bases and J 6 bases; nucleotides not matched to a gene: 2. This CDR3 reads CASSGTSGEDTQYF. The CDR3 DNA reads as TGTGCCAGCAGTGGGACTAGCGGGGAGGATACGCAGTATTTT.

The genes are TRBV2 and TRBJ1-6; 8 bases are shared with TRBD1. The J segment lost 7 bases and the V segment lost 6 bases, leaving 11 bases of the junction unmatched. This CDR3 has 16 residues. Per the germline V gene, CDR1 is SNHLY and CDR2 is FYNNEI. CDR3 region: CASSRMAGGLNSPLHF. CDR3 in DNA: TGTGCCAGCAGCAGGATGGCAGGGGGCTTGAATTCACCCCTCCACTTT.

This clonotype was found a few times. The CDR3 is CASSRDRPRIYGYTF. DNA for the CDR3: TGTGCCAGCAGCCGAGACAGGCCACGGATATATGGCTACACCTTC. The chain recombines TRBV6-2 or TRBV6-3 with TRBJ1-2, with D possibly TRBD1 on 6 matching bases. Germline CDR1 is MNHEY and CDR2 is SVGEGT. Deletions cut 6 bases from V and 5 bases from J, with 19 bases between. The CDR3 totals 15 residues.

This clonotype has more than one count but fewer than ten. The chain recombines TRBV12-5 with TRBJ1-2, with D unclear. The CDR3 length is 14 residues. Trimming pared 3 bases from V and 4 bases from J, leaving 12 bases between. Germline values: CDR1 LGHNT, CDR2 FRNRAP. The CDR3, as DNA: TGTGCTAGTGGTTTCCCCTCGGGCAGCTATGGCTACACCTTC. Translating gives CASGFPSGSYGYTF.

This clonotype was detected only a few times. The gene calls are TRBV27 and TRBJ1-4; TRBD1 might be the D (6 bases). Trimming shortened V by 7 bases and J by 3 bases, and 15 bases separated the two germline ends. Germline lookup yields CDR1 MNHEY and CDR2 SMNVEV (reference sequence). The CDR3 extends over 15 amino acids. The CDR3 is CASKPLTGSNEKLFF. In nucleotides, the CDR3 is TGTGCCAGCAAACCCCTGACAGGTTCTAATGAAAAACTGTTTTTT. The whole variable domain, remainder taken from reference TRBV27 and TRBJ1-4, is EAQVTQNPRYLITVTGKKLTVTCSQNMNHEYMSWYRQDPGLGLRQIYYSMNVEVTDKGDVPEGYKVSRKEKRNFPLILESPSPNQTSLYFCASKPLTGSNEKLFFGSGTQLSVL.

This clonotype has a handful of counts. The gene calls are TRBV2 and TRBJ2-3, with 10 bases that match TRBD1. V shed 7 bases, J shed 4 bases, and the junction held 2 bases outside the gene matches. This CDR3 has 13 residues. Germline V gene sequence: CDR1 SNHLY, CDR2 FYNNEI. CDR3 region: CASKGQGADTQYF. CDR3 DNA: TGTGCCAGCAAAGGACAGGGGGCAGATACGCAGTATTTT.

V is TRBV20-1 and J is TRBJ2-5; 8 nucleotides align to TRBD2. Germline V gene data show CDR1 as DFQATT and CDR2 as SNEGSKA (reference sequence). This CDR3 is 13 amino acids long. V was pared by 6 bases and J by 0 bases, with 3 bases of the junction left unmatched. As DNA, the CDR3 is TGCAGTGCCAAGCGGGGGCACCAAGAGACCCAGTACTTC. It specifies CSAKRGHQETQYF.

This clonotype was counted only a few times. The CDR3 here is CASSETLRDTDTQYF. CDR3 nucleotide sequence: TGTGCCAGCAGTGAAACCCTCCGGGACACAGATACGCAGTATTTT. The rearrangement uses TRBV2 and TRBJ2-3; possibly TRBD2 for D (5 bases). Germline V gene lookup returns CDR1 SNHLY and CDR2 FYNNEI. Deletions cut 2 bases from V and 2 bases from J, with 11 bases between. The CDR3 has 15 residues.

The chain couples TRBV6-6 to TRBJ1-1; D unresolved. CDR3 length: 15 amino acids. Germline lookup yields CDR1 MNHNY and CDR2 SVGAGI (reference sequence). Between the trimmed V and J ends, which lost 0 bases and 1 base, there was a span of 9 bases. The CDR3, as DNA: TGTGCCAGCAGTTACTCCGTCACTGGGAACACTGAAGCTTTCTTT. Its translation is CASSYSVTGNTEAFF.

This chain connects TRBV12-3 or TRBV12-4 to TRBJ2-7; D gene ambiguous. V was clipped by 1 base and J by 3 bases, with 7 bases between them. The CDR3 is made up of 13 amino acids. The CDR3 reads CASSLVLNYEQYF. The CDR3 nucleotides are TGTGCCAGCAGTTTAGTCCTAAACTACGAGCAGTACTTC.

The V gene is TRBV28, the J gene TRBJ1-2; possibly TRBD1 for D (6 bases). CDR3 length equals 14 residues. Trimming left V 10 bases short and J 7 bases short, with 22 bases between. Germline V lookup: CDR1 MDHEN, CDR2 SYDVKM. The DNA of the CDR3 is TGTGCCACCCTACCGGACAGTTTCTATGGTGGCTACACCTTC. As protein: CATLPDSFYGGYTF.

V is TRBV4-2 and J is TRBJ2-1; a possible D gene is TRBD1 (6 bases). The DNA end favors TRBJ2-7, so the J call may be wrong. CDR3 size: 14 residues. Germline V gene data show CDR1 as LGHNA and CDR2 as YNFKEQ. CDR3 DNA: TGTGCCAGCAGCCAAGGGGGATCCAGGGGCGAGCAGTACTTC. Its protein is CASSQGGSRGEQYF.

The V and J genes are TRBV6-6 and TRBJ2-4; D is undetermined. Germline lookup yields CDR1 MNHNY and CDR2 SVGAGI (reference sequence). V lost 2 bases and J 0 bases, leaving 8 bases between the germline ends. This CDR3 is built from 15 residues. The CDR3 reads CASSYGSVAKNIQYF. In DNA, the CDR3 is TGTGCCAGCAGTTACGGGTCGGTAGCCAAAAACATTCAGTACTTC.

This clonotype showed up just a few times. J is TRBJ1-2 and V is TRBV20-1; D might be TRBD1 (5 bases). Trimming took 0 bases from V and 8 from J, leaving 10 bases between them. Germline V lookup: CDR1 DFQATT, CDR2 SNEGSKA (reference sequence). There are 12 residues in the CDR3. The DNA for the CDR3 is TGCAGTGCTAGAGATGGGGGGGAAGGCTACACCTTC. Translation: CSARDGGEGYTF.

J is TRBJ2-7 and V is TRBV9; TRBD1 matches 8 bases. Germline-derived CDR1 and CDR2 are SGDLS and YYNGEE. The CDR3 length is 15 residues. V gave up 3 bases and J gave up 1 base; unmatched junction bases: 6. This CDR3 is CASSAGQGVSYEQYF. CDR3 DNA sequence: TGTGCCAGCAGCGCCGGACAGGGAGTGTCCTACGAGCAGTACTTC.

DNA of the CDR3: TGTGCCAGCAGCCCAGGCCCGGGACTAGCGGGCGGGGAGCTGTTTTTT. It encodes CASSPGPGLAGGELFF. The gene calls are TRBV12-3 or TRBV12-4 and TRBJ2-2; 12 positions agree with TRBD2. The V and J ends lost 6 bases and 7 bases, in that order; junction bases with no gene match: 9. The CDR3 consists of 16 residues.